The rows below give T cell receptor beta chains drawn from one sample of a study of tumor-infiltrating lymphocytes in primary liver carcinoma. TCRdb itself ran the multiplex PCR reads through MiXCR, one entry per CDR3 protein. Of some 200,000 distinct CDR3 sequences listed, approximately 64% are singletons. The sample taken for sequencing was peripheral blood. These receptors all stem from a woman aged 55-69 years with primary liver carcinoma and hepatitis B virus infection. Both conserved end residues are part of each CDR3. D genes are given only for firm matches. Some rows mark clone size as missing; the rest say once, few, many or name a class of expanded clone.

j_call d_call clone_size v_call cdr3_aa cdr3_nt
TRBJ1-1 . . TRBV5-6 CASSTARNMKTEAFF TGTGCCAGCAGCACCGCCCGGAATATGAAGACTGAAGCTTTCTTT
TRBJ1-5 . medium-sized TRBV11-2 CASSHLQGQPQHF TGTGCCAGCAGCCACTTACAAGGTCAGCCCCAGCATTTT
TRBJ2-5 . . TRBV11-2 CASSLTSQARYF TGTGCCAGCAGCTTAACGTCGCAGGCCCGGTACTTC
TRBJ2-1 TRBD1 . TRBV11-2 CANTLLNDRGNEQFF TGTGCCAACACCTTACTTAATGACAGGGGGAATGAGCAGTTCTTC
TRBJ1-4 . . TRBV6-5 CASSRGRHGSEKLFF TGTGCCAGCAGCAGGGGAAGACATGGGAGTGAAAAACTGTTTTTT
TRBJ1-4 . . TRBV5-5 CASSSSYRASNEKLFF TGTGCCAGCAGCTCGTCCTACAGGGCCTCTAATGAAAAACTGTTTTTT
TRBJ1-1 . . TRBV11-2 CASSSTGSTEALF TGTGCCAGCAGCTCCACGGGGTCCACTGAAGCTCTCTTT
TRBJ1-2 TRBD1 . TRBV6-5 CAGSLTGDGYGYTF TGTGCCGGCAGTCTGACAGGGGACGGATATGGCTACACCTTC
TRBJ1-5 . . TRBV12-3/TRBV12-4 CASSFLRGGPYQPQHF TGTGCCAGCAGTTTTTTAAGGGGTGGCCCGTATCAGCCCCAGCATTTT
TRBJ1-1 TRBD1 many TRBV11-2 CASSLAWGQGRAEAFF TGTGCCAGCAGCTTAGCCTGGGGACAGGGACGCGCTGAAGCTTTCTTT
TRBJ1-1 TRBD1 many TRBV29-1 CSVGTGAEAFF TGCAGCGTCGGGACAGGGGCTGAAGCTTTCTTT
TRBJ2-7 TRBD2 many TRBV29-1 CSGGGGGLEQYF TGCAGCGGCGGCGGGGGGGGGCTCGAGCAGTACTTC
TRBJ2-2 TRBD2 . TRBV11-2 CASNWGGSSFAGELFF TGTGCAAGCAACTGGGGCGGGAGCTCCTTTGCCGGGGAGCTGTTTTTT
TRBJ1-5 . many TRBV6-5 CASSRFSGLYSNQPQHF TGTGCCAGCAGTCGGTTCAGTGGGCTGTATAGCAATCAGCCCCAGCATTTT
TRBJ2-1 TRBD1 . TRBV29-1 CSAPWLEGQVFHNEQFF TGCAGCGCCCCTTGGTTGGAGGGACAGGTTTTCCACAATGAGCAGTTCTTC
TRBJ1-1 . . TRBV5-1 CASSLSGLAEAFF TGCGCCAGCAGCTTGTCCGGGCTTGCTGAAGCTTTCTTT
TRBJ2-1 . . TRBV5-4 CASSLGNGASYNEQFF TGTGCCAGCAGCTTGGGAAACGGGGCCTCCTACAATGAGCAGTTCTTC
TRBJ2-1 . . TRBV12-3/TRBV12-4 CANSPRGIGRHNEQFF TGTGCCAACAGTCCGCGTGGTATCGGCCGTCACAATGAGCAGTTCTTC
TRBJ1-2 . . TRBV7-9 CASSLGLYGYTF TGTGCCAGCAGCTTAGGGTTGTATGGCTACACCTTC
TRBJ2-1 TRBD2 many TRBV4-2 CASGGVGGPYNEQFF TGTGCCAGCGGGGGGGTCGGCGGACCCTACAATGAGCAGTTCTTC
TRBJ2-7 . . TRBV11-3 CANSVRGTLPSYEQYF TGTGCCAACAGCGTCCGCGGGACACTACCTTCCTACGAGCAGTACTTC
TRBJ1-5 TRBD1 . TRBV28 CASSPGQGGFQPQHF TGTGCCAGCAGCCCGGGACAGGGAGGATTTCAGCCCCAGCATTTT
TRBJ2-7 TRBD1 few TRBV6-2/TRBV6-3 CVSSPGTGGDEQYF TGTGTCAGTAGCCCCGGGACAGGGGGCGACGAGCAGTACTTC
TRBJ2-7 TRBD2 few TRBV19 CASSQSASGSYEQYF TGTGCCAGTAGTCAATCGGCTAGCGGGAGTTACGAGCAGTACTTC
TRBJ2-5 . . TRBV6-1 CASSPKRLVRDETQYF TGTGCCAGCAGCCCAAAACGGCTAGTGAGAGACGAGACCCAGTACTTC
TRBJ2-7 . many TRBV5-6 CASSLAGRGYEQYF TGTGCCAGCAGCTTGGCTGGCAGGGGCTACGAGCAGTACTTC
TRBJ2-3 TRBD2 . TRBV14 CACSHGRTSGSGTDTQYF TGTGCCTGCAGCCACGGTAGAACTAGCGGGAGTGGCACAGATACGCAGTATTTT
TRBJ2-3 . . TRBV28 CASSPMTPPTQYF TGTGCCAGCAGCCCGATGACCCCTCCCACGCAGTATTTT
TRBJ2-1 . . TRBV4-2 CASSRQADNIEQFF TGTGCGAGCAGCCGACAAGCGGACAACATTGAGCAGTTCTTC
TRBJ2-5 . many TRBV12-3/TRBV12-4 CASSRVSGETQYF TGTGCCAGCAGTCGGGTCAGCGGGGAGACCCAGTACTTC
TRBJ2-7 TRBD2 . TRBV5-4 CASSGGLAGSYEQYF TGTGCCAGCAGCGGGGGACTAGCGGGCTCCTACGAGCAGTACTTC
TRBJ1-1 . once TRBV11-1 CDSSPRQEGTEAFF TGTGACAGCAGCCCACGACAGGAAGGGACTGAAGCTTTCTTT
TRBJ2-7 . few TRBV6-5 CASSYRGDGSDEQYF TGTGCCAGCAGTTACAGGGGGGATGGTAGCGACGAGCAGTACTTC